This T cell receptor (beta chain) was captured by sequencing in a study of yellow fever vaccine responses in identical twins. One entry per CDR3 protein results from TCRdb running MiXCR on the RT-PCR reads. The sample consists of about 580 distinct CDR3 sequences, approximately 70% of them appearing once. Findings and limits, study-wide: Reports say the vaccine T cell response in twins looked partly convergent and partly personalized.

For this clonotype: Its specificity is unknown.

This material consisted of T cells from blood (PBMCs), unsorted or a sorted subset (not recorded which), taken before or after yellow fever vaccination (not recorded which). This receptor was identified in a female donor who received the yellow fever vaccine.

DNA of the CDR3: TGTGCCAGCAGCCAAGAAGGGGGCAGCCGCAATGAGCAGTTCTTC. Protein product: CASSQEGGSRNEQFF. This chain uses TRBV4-2 with TRBJ2-1, with TRBD1 identical over 7 bases. Unmatched junction bases numbered 5, after V lost 0 bases and J lost 6 bases. The CDR3 is 15 amino acids. CDR1 and CDR2 (germline): LGHNA, YNFKEQ.